Ten or more counts support the clone carrying this T cell receptor beta chain. The antigen remains unidentified. The CDR3 spans 14 residues. The ends were cut back, 1 base at V and 9 bases at J, with 13 bases in the middle. Germline V CDR1 and CDR2: SGHDN, FVKESK. Everyone who gave samples was a healthy Caucasian. TCRdb re-derived calls from the 5' RACE reads in MiXCR, one entry per CDR3 protein. The sample includes 460,000 or so distinct CDR3 sequences, approximately 14% of them seen just once. This entry is derived from a study of identical twins. Overall study results and limits: Modelling approaches yielded underestimates of out-of-frame TCR alpha sharing between monozygotic twins. Among out-of-frame alpha sequences shared by twins, low generation probability occurred in excess. Fewer insertions marked abundant cord blood beta clonotypes; young adult naive trended weakly, memory not at all.

The same sample was also studied in work on yellow fever vaccine responses in identical twins.

This receptor was obtained from a woman aged 18-35 years in good health. The sample comprised CD4+ T cells sorted from blood. The V call is TRBV14, the J call TRBJ2-1; D is undetermined. The CDR3 sequence: CASSQVGSWTEQFF. The CDR3 DNA is TGTGCCAGCAGCCAAGTGGGGTCATGGACTGAGCAGTTCTTC.